This TCR beta chain comes out of a study of HIV-infected patients and healthy controls (dated by TCRdb to 2014 to 2015). Study-level background: The question the study tested was whether immune perturbation and reconstitution could be captured by deep TCR repertoire sequencing of small blood samples from HIV patients. The full study reports these points: MAIT cell alpha-chain CDR3s were present at high frequency in healthy controls but severely depleted in HIV+ repertoires. Differing numbers of distinct sequences in patients and controls hindered comparison, and size-matching assigned excessive weight to rare events in the HIV-infected data. In HIV-infected patients, the apparent post-therapy recovery of the Gini index was not replicated in size-matched repertoire data. HLA typing of donors was not performed in the study. Oligoclonality may be reflected in the significantly higher mean Gini indices of HIV-infected repertoires compared with controls. Compared with untreated HIV+ repertoires, healthy control repertoires had roughly threefold more distinct CDR3s and higher Shannon diversity. The use of whole blood limited sequencing depth and precluded separation of the dynamics of distinct T-cell subpopulations. Eight alpha and eight beta V genes showed significantly different mean usage between HIV-infected patients and controls. Healthy controls shared more CDR3s between individuals than HIV+ patients, by Jaccard index and by count of highly shared sequences. The pairing of alpha and beta chains was not determined in the samples. During therapy, a significant decrease in frequency was seen for HIV-associated CDR3s, whereas no significant change was found for CMV-associated CDR3s, although most of them became more frequent. The observed differences in diversity were not explained by the slight differences in age and sex profiles between the study cohorts. Processing was restricted to sixteen HIV-infected individuals, which the authors judged to be a major constraint on the generalizability of the findings.

Whole blood was used without cell fractionation, so the repertoire reflected all unsorted peripheral T cells. Ten uninfected healthy donors were sampled as controls, and four of these ten donors were sampled twice roughly 3 months apart. For RNA extraction, an approximately 2.6 ml sample of peripheral blood was drawn into Tempus tubes. Residual genomic DNA was removed with the TURBO-DNase kit and globin mRNA was depleted with GLOBINclear. This clonotype came up many times. Its antigen is unknown. Base qualities were left out, and no much larger clone turns up one base away. From V the trimming removes 2 bases and from J it removes 2 bases, while the gene matches leave 9 bases of the junction unaccounted for. Looking up the germline V gene yields CDR1 MDHEN and CDR2 SYDVKM. Inclusive of the bounding cysteine and phenylalanine, the CDR3 is 19 residues long. Here the CDR3 DNA is all that survives: 57 bases in frame from base 1.

Using SuperScript III with primers targeting the alpha and beta constant regions, 400 to 550 ng of RNA was reverse transcribed. Alpha and beta chain libraries were generated separately via chain-specific third strand synthesis with multiplexing indices. The protocol used a single primer pair to amplify all rearrangements within a chain, which avoided primer bias, and attached molecular barcodes to each cDNA molecule. Purified cDNA was ligated with T4 RNA Ligase 1 onto a 5' RACE adapter bearing a random hexamer and the SP2 sequencing primer site. Second strand synthesis was primed from the SP2 site with Phusion polymerase, using slow temperature ramps to favor optimal annealing. Two random hexamer sequences, both added before amplification and joined together, made up the 12-nucleotide barcode of each molecule. P5 and P7 adapter elements plus a second index were added in a short first PCR, which was followed by a roughly 23-cycle amplification PCR with P5s and P7 primers. Libraries received roughly 28 PCR cycles in total, were quantified on a Qubit, sized on a Bioanalyzer, and diluted to about 3.9 nM. Sequencing of the normalized libraries was done on an Illumina MiSeq using 2 x 250 paired-end kits. Reverse transcription reactions were cleaned up on MinElute columns and eluted into about 9.3 ul Tris-Cl. Adapter ligations were incubated for about 20 hours at 16 degrees C and subsequently purified with AMPure XP beads at a 1:1 ratio. Turning to the authors' computational methods: Demultiplexed FASTQ files were processed with a modified Decombinator by which V, J, insert and barcode information was output. Any sequence that shared a barcode yet differed from the dominant sequence was discarded as an error, and the number of original cDNA molecules was estimated by counting barcodes clustered at Levenshtein distance 3. The R packages ineq, vegan, igraph and RCytoscape were used for downstream analyses, together with IMGT nomenclature and CDR3 definitions. The authors computed V gene usage over distinct sequences and counted each TCR a single time to avoid skew from clonal expansion. Whenever two unique CDR3 amino acid sequences within a donor differed by a single Levenshtein edit, similarity networks linked them. Published HIV-specific CDR3s (92 alpha, 600 to 900 beta) and CMV-specific CDR3s (around twelve alpha, a few hundred beta) were assembled and queried against the repertoires. Random subsampling to size-matched repertoires showed patients' decreased diversity was not caused by their lower sequence numbers. TCRdb itself trimmed the public reads at Q25 with fastp, ran MiXCR and retained productive beta chains. Duplicate CDR3 protein sequences are folded into a single record with the most common DNA and genes. The V and J calls reflect TCRdb's pipeline rather than the authors' work. Counted in this sample were under 20,000 distinct CDR3 sequences; just under 9.5% of them appeared once. The ten largest clones capture 5.1% of the sample.

The receptor chain draws on TRBV28 and TRBJ2-3; 14 central bases correspond to TRBD2. The sample consisted of blood. The TCR comes from an adult in good health. The CDR3 region has the sequence CASSLRGTSGSLHTDTQYF. Read as DNA, the sequence is TGTGCCAGCAGTTTAAGGGGGACTAGCGGGAGCCTTCACACAGATACGCAGTATTTT.